The T cell receptor beta chain described here comes from a study of T cells in Graves' hyperthyroidism and ophthalmopathy. Study results and caveats: Researchers report that a 13 V-J model separated ophthalmopathy from stable hyperthyroidism. Most clonotypes expanded in thyroid above 0.001 were likewise present in blood.

Uncontrolled infection, other autoimmune disease, pregnancy or lactation barred patients from enrollment. Remarks on this clonotype: What it binds is not known.

Amplified TCR beta CDR3 regions came from RNA transcripts. HTBI primers were the set used in a first-round RT-PCR of the TCR CDR3. TCRdb independently ran MiXCR on the multiplex PCR reads; one entry per CDR3 protein. This sample has 480,000 or so distinct CDR3 sequences; roughly 45% occur once, and the top ten carry 44%. Material: peripheral blood or thyroid tissue (not recorded which). The clonotype comes from an adult woman with Graves' disease, either hyperthyroidism or ophthalmopathy (not recorded which).

As DNA, the CDR3 is TGTGCCATCAGTGAATGGGACCCCTACGAGCAGTACTTC. Amino acid sequence: CAISEWDPYEQYF. The chain combines TRBV10-3 with TRBJ2-7; D tentatively reads TRBD1 or TRBD2 (5 bases each). This CDR3 is built from 13 residues. Germline-derived CDR1 and CDR2 are ENHRY and SYGVKD. V shed 3 bases and J shed 2 bases, with 8 bases lying between them.